This T cell receptor beta chain was captured by sequencing in a study of blood T cell repertoires in COVID-19. Study background: Researchers got acute and convalescent COVID-19 samples from the United States, Italy and Spain. Sources were T cells, B-cell-depleted T cells, or PBMCs; the material itself was cDNA or gDNA.

Germline V gene sequence: CDR1 MNHEY, CDR2 SVGAGI. V lost 6 bases to trimming and J lost 3 bases; unmatched junction nucleotides: 4. The CDR3 covers 15 residues. Original methodology: Quantification of nucleated cells was approximated via reference gene primer amplification. Profiling relied on immunoSEQ multiplex PCR, and the TCRdb table lists in-frame clones only, not all of them. Clone size and V and J calls were adopted from that table, with D and trimming inferred from the DNA. This table has approximately 250,000 clones, over 75% appearing once. The sequenced material came from peripheral blood. This clonotype originated in a human donor in a cohort sampled during active COVID-19. The chain carries TRBV6-5 and TRBJ2-7; 14 bases align to TRBD2. The CDR3 bases are TGTGCCAGCAGGCCGGGACTAGCGGGAGACTACGAGCAGTACTTC. Amino acid sequence: CASRPGLAGDYEQYF.